This TCR beta chain was identified during a study of blood T cells in healthy people across ages. Study background: Template switching captured about one barcoded beta molecule per two T cells.

Concerning this clonotype itself: The antigen remains undetermined.

Study-wide results and caveats: Roughly linear age-related decline in beta diversity appeared, significant by age around 36.

Next came a second PCR, run for about 7 to 12 cycles, which used a sample-barcoded 5' primer along with a J-beta primer mix. TCRdb recomputed calls from the 5' RACE reads with MiXCR, one row per CDR3 protein. The sample holds hundreds of thousands of distinct CDR3 sequences; 22% are singletons and the top ten take roughly 22%. Peripheral blood, approximately 10 milliliters per donor, was collected. They isolated at least 7 million PBMCs from each sample. Germline V gene sequence: CDR1 SGHTA, CDR2 FQGTGA. Trimming stripped 5 bases from V and 1 base from J, with 13 bases between. The CDR3 sequence is 15 residues long.

This receptor was identified in a man between 65 and 79 years old in good health. The sequencing input was blood. J is TRBJ2-3 and V is TRBV7-3; D remains ambiguous. The CDR3 is CASSTQAAGTDTQYF. CDR3 coding DNA: TGTGCCAGCAGCACTCAGGCGGCAGGCACAGATACGCAGTATTTT.